The entry below describes one TCR beta chain. The antigen is undetermined. V was clipped by 8 bases and J by 0 bases, with 17 bases between them. The CDR3 loop spans 15 amino acids. Germline CDR1 SNHLY, CDR2 FYNNEI. Only CD45RO-negative cells positively selected for CCR7 counted as naive CD8 cells, so terminally differentiated effector memory CD45RA+ cells were excluded. The sample comes from a study of shared clonotypes between healthy human individuals. Study conclusions and caveats: Specimens sampled were limited to blood, with tissue repertoires likely differing. Estimated clonotype richness was generally higher in naive than memory subsets.

Evenly divided among several immunoSEQ plates was the genomic DNA of each subset. TCRdb keeps only in-frame clones here, not all; method: immunoSEQ multiplex PCR. The sample includes about 2 million clones, about 95% of them seen just once. The receptor's source is a man aged 18 to 29 in good health. The sample consisted of naive CD8+ T cells sorted from blood. The chain recombines TRBV2 with TRBJ2-7; TRBD2 is a possible D gene (5 bases). The CDR3 coding sequence is TGTGCCAGCGGACGCGGGCCCGGAAGCTCCTACGAGCAGTACTTC. Translated, it gives CASGRGPGSSYEQYF.